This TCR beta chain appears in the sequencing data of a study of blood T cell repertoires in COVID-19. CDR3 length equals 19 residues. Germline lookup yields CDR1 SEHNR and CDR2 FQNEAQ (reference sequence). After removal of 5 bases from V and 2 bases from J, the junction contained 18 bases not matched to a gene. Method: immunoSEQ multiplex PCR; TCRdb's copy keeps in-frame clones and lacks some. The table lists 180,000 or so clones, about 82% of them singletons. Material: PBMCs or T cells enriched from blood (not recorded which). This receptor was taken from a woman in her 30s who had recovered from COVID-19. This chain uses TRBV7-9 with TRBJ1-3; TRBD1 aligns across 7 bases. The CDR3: CASSARRNEDTGAGNTIYF. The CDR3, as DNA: TGTGCCAGCAGCGCACGAAGGAATGAGGATACAGGGGCTGGAAACACCATATATTTT.